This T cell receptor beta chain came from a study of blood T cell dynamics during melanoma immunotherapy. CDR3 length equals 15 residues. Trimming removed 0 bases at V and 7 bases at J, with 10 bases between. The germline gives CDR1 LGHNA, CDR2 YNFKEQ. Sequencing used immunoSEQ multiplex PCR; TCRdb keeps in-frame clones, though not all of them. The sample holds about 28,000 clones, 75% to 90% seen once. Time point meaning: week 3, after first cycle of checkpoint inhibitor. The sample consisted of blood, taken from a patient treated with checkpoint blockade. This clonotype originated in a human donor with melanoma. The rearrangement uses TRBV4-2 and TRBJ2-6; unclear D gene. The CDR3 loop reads CASSQDRAVANVLTF. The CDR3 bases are TGTGCCAGCAGCCAAGACCGGGCTGTCGCCAACGTCCTGACTTTC.